A selection of T cell receptor beta chains follows, all from one sample in a study of blood T cells in healthy people across ages. TCRdb independently ran MiXCR on the 5' RACE reads; one entry per CDR3 protein. The sample yields 710,000 or so distinct CDR3 sequences, 32% seen once. Sequencing input: blood. Receptors originate from a woman aged 80 or over in good health. The CDR3 runs from the conserved cysteine through the conserved F or W. Each record gives: CDR3 DNA, CDR3 protein, J gene, clone size, D gene, V gene. D genes are given only for firm matches. Expanded clones get a size class; other rows say once, few or many, or leave the size out.

DNA: TGCAGTGCCGGGACAGACCTTTATCAGCCCCAGCATTTT
CDR3: CSAGTDLYQPQHF
J: TRBJ1-5
size: NA
D: TRBD1
V: TRBV20-1

DNA: TGTGCCAGCAGTGAATTTACAGGGGGTACAGTCACTGAAGCTTTCTTT
CDR3: CASSEFTGGTVTEAFF
J: TRBJ1-1
size: NA
D: TRBD1
V: TRBV2

DNA: TGTGCCAGCAGCTTAGCGCTTAGCGGGGGTAGGGATACGCAGTATTTT
CDR3: CASSLALSGGRDTQYF
J: TRBJ2-3
size: once
D: TRBD2
V: TRBV7-2

DNA: TGCAGTTGGGGCGGGACGACCGTTAACTTCGGGTCCTACAATGAGCAGTTCTTC
CDR3: CSWGGTTVNFGSYNEQFF
J: TRBJ2-1
size: many
D: NA
V: TRBV20-1

DNA: TGTGCCAGCGGCCAACAGGGTAGTGTGGCAGATACGCAGTATTTT
CDR3: CASGQQGSVADTQYF
J: TRBJ2-3
size: many
D: NA
V: TRBV6-1

DNA: TGTGCCAGCAGTTACTCTGGGAACAATCAGCCCCAGCATTTT
CDR3: CASSYSGNNQPQHF
J: TRBJ1-5
size: few
D: NA
V: TRBV6-2/TRBV6-3

DNA: TGTGCCAGCAGCTTAGGGGCGGACGGCAATCAGCCCCAGCATTTT
CDR3: CASSLGADGNQPQHF
J: TRBJ1-5
size: NA
D: NA
V: TRBV11-1

DNA: TGTGCCAGCAGCTTAGGGGGGAAGCAGTTCTTC
CDR3: CASSLGGKQFF
J: TRBJ2-1
size: NA
D: NA
V: TRBV11-2

DNA: TGCAGTGCTAGAGACCCTGGACAGGGGGCTATCCACGAGCAGTACTTC
CDR3: CSARDPGQGAIHEQYF
J: TRBJ2-7
size: NA
D: TRBD1
V: TRBV20-1

DNA: TGTGCCAGCAGCTCACAGGGGGGGTTTGCCTACGAGCAGTACTTC
CDR3: CASSSQGGFAYEQYF
J: TRBJ2-7
size: many
D: NA
V: TRBV7-2

DNA: TGTGCCAGCAGCTTAAGGGGGGGGGGCCTCACCGGGGAGCTGTTTTTT
CDR3: CASSLRGGGLTGELFF
J: TRBJ2-2
size: NA
D: NA
V: TRBV7-3

DNA: TGTGCCATCAGCCCATCCTTGTCCCCTTACGAGCAGTTCTTC
CDR3: CAISPSLSPYEQFF
J: TRBJ2-1
size: many
D: NA
V: TRBV10-3

DNA: TGTGCCAGCAGCGTCCGGGCCCTCAATTCACCCCTCCACTTT
CDR3: CASSVRALNSPLHF
J: TRBJ1-6
size: many
D: NA
V: TRBV9

DNA: TGCAGTGCTATTCGTCCTAGCGGGGCCAATGAGCAGTTCTTC
CDR3: CSAIRPSGANEQFF
J: TRBJ2-1
size: many
D: TRBD2
V: TRBV20-1

DNA: TGTGCCAGCAGCAGCCGGACGGGAGGGGGGCAGTTCTTC
CDR3: CASSSRTGGGQFF
J: TRBJ2-1
size: NA
D: TRBD2
V: TRBV12-3/TRBV12-4

DNA: TGCAGTGCTGCCGGACAGAACGAGCAGTACTTC
CDR3: CSAAGQNEQYF
J: TRBJ2-7
size: NA
D: NA
V: TRBV20-1

DNA: TGTGCCATACGGACTAGAAGCCCCACAGATACGCAGTATTTT
CDR3: CAIRTRSPTDTQYF
J: TRBJ2-3
size: many
D: TRBD2
V: TRBV2

DNA: TGTGCCAGCTCACCACCAAGGGCAGGGGACACTGAAGCTTTCTTT
CDR3: CASSPPRAGDTEAFF
J: TRBJ1-1
size: few
D: NA
V: TRBV18

DNA: TGTGCCAGCAGTTTTCGGGGGGGGGCGGATGAGCAGTTCTTC
CDR3: CASSFRGGADEQFF
J: TRBJ2-1
size: NA
D: TRBD2
V: TRBV12-3/TRBV12-4

DNA: TGTGCCAGCAGCTCGGGACCGAGAGCCTACAATGAGCAGTTCTTC
CDR3: CASSSGPRAYNEQFF
J: TRBJ2-1
size: many
D: NA
V: TRBV7-2

DNA: TGTGCCATCAGTGAATCAAGCGGGGGTCCCTACGAGCAGTACTTC
CDR3: CAISESSGGPYEQYF
J: TRBJ2-7
size: many
D: TRBD2
V: TRBV10-3

DNA: TGTGCCAGCAGCTTTGGAGGGGGTACAGATACGCAGTATTTT
CDR3: CASSFGGGTDTQYF
J: TRBJ2-3
size: many
D: NA
V: TRBV5-1

DNA: TGTGCCATCAGTGAGTCTTGGGACAGGCAAGAGACCCAGTACTTC
CDR3: CAISESWDRQETQYF
J: TRBJ2-5
size: NA
D: TRBD1
V: TRBV6-5

DNA: TGCGCCAGCAGCGAACAGAGCGGTACCGGGGAGCTGTTTTTT
CDR3: CASSEQSGTGELFF
J: TRBJ2-2
size: NA
D: NA
V: TRBV5-1

DNA: TGTGCCAGCAGTTTGTCACAGTACAATGAGCAGTTCTTC
CDR3: CASSLSQYNEQFF
J: TRBJ2-1
size: NA
D: NA
V: TRBV7-9